The source of this TCR beta chain is a study of technical replicates of blood from several donors. TCRdb's table, derived via immunoSEQ multiplex PCR, lists solely in-frame clones and lacks some. Of under 95,000 clones listed, roughly 91% are singletons. The sample taken for sequencing was T cells isolated from PBMCs. The TCR originated in a human donor in good health. Some clones in this sample may be carry-over from other donors' samples.

CDR3 nucleotide sequence: TGTGCCAGCAGCTTTTCCTCCCCCGGCGAGCAGTACTTC. Translating it yields CASSFSSPGEQYF. The J gene is TRBJ2-7, the V gene TRBV7-9; D not resolved. This CDR3 has 13 amino acids. From germline, CDR1 is SEHNR and CDR2 FQNEAQ (reference sequence). Trimming stripped 3 bases from V and 6 bases from J, with 12 bases between.